These 3 T cell receptor beta chains were all obtained from the same sample, sequenced in a study of blood T cell repertoires in COVID-19. Produced via immunoSEQ multiplex PCR; TCRdb's table is partial and in-frame only. The top ten hold roughly 2.5% of the sample, which has 200,000 to 250,000 clones, around nine tenths seen once. The sample consisted of peripheral blood. These receptors were obtained from a woman aged 60-75 years with acute or convalescent COVID-19.

CDR3 sequence reads: CASSQRTSGSGGELFF. CDR3 nucleotides: TGTGCCAGCAGCCAAAGGACTAGCGGGAGCGGCGGGGAGCTGTTTTTT. The V call is TRBV7-2, the J call TRBJ2-2; TRBD2 matches at 13 bases. CDR3 size: 16 residues. From germline, CDR1 is SGHTA and CDR2 FQGNSA. The junction had 7 bases not matched to a gene; V was cut back by 5 bases and J by 7 bases.

V and J are TRBV6-5 and TRBJ2-7; TRBD2 agrees at 10 bases. J was trimmed by 5 bases and V by 10 bases; bases with no gene match: 11. CDR1 is MNHEY and CDR2 is SVGAGI in the germline V gene. This CDR3 region has 14 residues. The CDR3 coding sequence is TGTGCCACCCATTGGGGGACTAGCGTCCACGAGCAGTACTTC. Amino acid sequence: CATHWGTSVHEQYF.

The rearrangement joins TRBV6-1 to TRBJ1-6; possible D gene TRBD1, 6 bases. Germline values: CDR1 MNHNS, CDR2 SASEGT. The CDR3 sequence is 18 residues long. V gave up 2 bases and J gave up 8 bases, with 22 bases separating them. The CDR3 spells CASSESSYVAGDDSPLHF. CDR3 sequence (DNA): TGTGCCAGCAGTGAATCGTCTTATGTAGCAGGGGATGATTCACCCCTCCACTTT.